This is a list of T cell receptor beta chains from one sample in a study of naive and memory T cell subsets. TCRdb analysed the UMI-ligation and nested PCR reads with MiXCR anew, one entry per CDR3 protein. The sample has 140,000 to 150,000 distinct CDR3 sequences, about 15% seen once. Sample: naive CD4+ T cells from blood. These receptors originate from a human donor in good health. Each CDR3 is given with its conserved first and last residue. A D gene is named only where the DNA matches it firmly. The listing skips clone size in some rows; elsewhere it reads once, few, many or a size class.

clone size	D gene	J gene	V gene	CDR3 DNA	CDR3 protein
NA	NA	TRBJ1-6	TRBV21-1	TGTGCCAGCAGCAAAGCGGGTCCAGGGGGTAATATGACACCCCTCCACTTT	CASSKAGPGGNMTPLHF
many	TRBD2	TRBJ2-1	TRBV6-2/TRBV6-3	TGTGCCAGCTATTTCCGGCGGGGGAGCTCCTACAATGAGCAGTTCTTC	CASYFRRGSSYNEQFF
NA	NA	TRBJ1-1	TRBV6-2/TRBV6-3	TGTGCCAGCAGAGATCCGGCGAAGGGGACTGAAGCTTTCTTT	CASRDPAKGTEAFF
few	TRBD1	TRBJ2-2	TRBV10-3	TGTGCCATCAGCAGACAGGGGGCGAACACCGGGGAGCTGTTTTTT	CAISRQGANTGELFF
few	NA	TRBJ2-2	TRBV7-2	TGTGCCAGCAGCTATTCAGGGCGTTCGGGCACCGGGGAGCTGTTTTTT	CASSYSGRSGTGELFF
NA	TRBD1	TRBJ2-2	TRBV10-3	TGTGCCACACGGACCGGGACAGGGGTCACCGGGGAGCTGTTTTTT	CATRTGTGVTGELFF
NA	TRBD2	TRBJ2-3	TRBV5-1	TGCGCCAGCAGCTTGGACGTGACTAGCGGGACTAGCACAGATACGCAGTATTTT	CASSLDVTSGTSTDTQYF
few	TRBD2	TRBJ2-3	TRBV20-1	TGCAGTGCTAGGACTAGCGGGCTGCTGGCAACGGCGCAGTATTTT	CSARTSGLLATAQYF
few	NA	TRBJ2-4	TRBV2	TGTGCCAGCAGGCCGCGAGGGTTCGTCAAAAACATTCAGTACTTC	CASRPRGFVKNIQYF
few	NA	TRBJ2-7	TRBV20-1	TGCAGTGCTACCAGGACAGCCTCCTACGAGCAGTACTTC	CSATRTASYEQYF
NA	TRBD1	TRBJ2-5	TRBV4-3	TGCGCCAGCAGCCGTGGACAGGGGCGCGAGACCCAGTACTTC	CASSRGQGRETQYF
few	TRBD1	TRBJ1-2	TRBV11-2	TGTGCCAGCAGCTTTGGAGGGGGCCTTGGCTACACCTTC	CASSFGGGLGYTF
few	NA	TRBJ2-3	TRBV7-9	TGTGCCAGCAGCCCCATAGGGACTTTCACAGATACGCAGTATTTT	CASSPIGTFTDTQYF
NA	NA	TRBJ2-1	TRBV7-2	TGTGCCAGCAGCTTTCTAGGAGGGCAGGTAGGGGAGCAGTTCTTC	CASSFLGGQVGEQFF
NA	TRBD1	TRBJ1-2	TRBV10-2	TGCGCCAGCAGTGGGGGGGAACAGGGGGTAGACCTCTATGGCTACACCTTC	CASSGGEQGVDLYGYTF
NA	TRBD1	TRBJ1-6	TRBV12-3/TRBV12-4	TGTGCCAGCAGTTCCTCAGGGGGCCGTTCACCCCTCCACTTT	CASSSSGGRSPLHF
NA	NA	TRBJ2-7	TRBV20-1	TGCAGTGCTAGGGCCACAAAAACCTACGAGCAGTACTTC	CSARATKTYEQYF
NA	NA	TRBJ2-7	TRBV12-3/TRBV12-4	TGTGCCAGCCAGCCCGACGTATCCTACGAGCAGTACTTC	CASQPDVSYEQYF
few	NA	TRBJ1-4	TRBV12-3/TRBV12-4	TGTGCTACTATGACTGAGGGACGCGAAAAACTGTTTTTT	CATMTEGREKLFF
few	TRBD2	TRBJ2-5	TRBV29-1	TGCAGCGTTGGGCTGGGACTAGCGGAAGAGACCCAGTACTTC	CSVGLGLAEETQYF
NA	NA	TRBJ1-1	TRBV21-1	TGTGCCAGCAGCAAAGTCCAGGGGAACACTGAAGCTTTCTTT	CASSKVQGNTEAFF
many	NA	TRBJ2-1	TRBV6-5	TGTGCCAGCAGCTACCGGGACTTGTCCTACAATGAGCAGTTCTTC	CASSYRDLSYNEQFF